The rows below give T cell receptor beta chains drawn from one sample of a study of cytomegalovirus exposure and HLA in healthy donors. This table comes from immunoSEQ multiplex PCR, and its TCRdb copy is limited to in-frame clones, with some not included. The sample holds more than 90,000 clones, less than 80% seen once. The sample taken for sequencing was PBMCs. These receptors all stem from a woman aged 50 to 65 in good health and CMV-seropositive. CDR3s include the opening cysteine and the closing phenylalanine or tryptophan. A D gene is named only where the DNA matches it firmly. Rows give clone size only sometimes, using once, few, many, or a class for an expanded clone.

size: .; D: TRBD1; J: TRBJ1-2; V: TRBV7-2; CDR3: CASSTRTGGYGYTF; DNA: TGTGCCAGCAGCACAAGGACAGGGGGCTATGGCTACACCTTC
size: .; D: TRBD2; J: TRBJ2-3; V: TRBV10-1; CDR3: CASSDFSGGEDTQYF; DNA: TGCGCCAGCAGTGATTTTAGCGGGGGGGAAGATACGCAGTATTTT
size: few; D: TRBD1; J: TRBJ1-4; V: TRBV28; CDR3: CASSPNEGAEKLFF; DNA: TGTGCCAGCAGTCCAAACGAGGGGGCGGAAAAACTGTTTTTT
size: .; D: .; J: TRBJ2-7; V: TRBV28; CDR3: CASSWTPSSYEQYF; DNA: TGTGCCAGCAGTTGGACACCGAGCTCCTACGAGCAGTACTTC
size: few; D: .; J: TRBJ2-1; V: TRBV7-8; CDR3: CASSPFEGNEQFF; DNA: TGTGCCAGCAGCCCCTTCGAGGGCAATGAGCAGTTCTTC
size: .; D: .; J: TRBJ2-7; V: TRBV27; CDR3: CASSDQGYEQYF; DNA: TGTGCCAGCTCTGACCAGGGGTACGAGCAGTACTTC
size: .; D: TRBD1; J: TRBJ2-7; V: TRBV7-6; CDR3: CASSLAPGGQGDYEQYF; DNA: TGTGCTAGCAGCTTAGCCCCGGGGGGACAGGGGGACTACGAGCAGTACTTC
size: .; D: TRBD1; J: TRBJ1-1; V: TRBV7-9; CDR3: CASSTSVGQGTAEAFF; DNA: TGTGCCAGCAGCACCAGTGTCGGACAGGGGACGGCTGAAGCTTTCTTT
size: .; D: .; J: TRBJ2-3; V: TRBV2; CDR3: CASRDSHATDTQYF; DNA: TGTGCCAGCAGGGACAGTCACGCCACAGATACGCAGTATTTT
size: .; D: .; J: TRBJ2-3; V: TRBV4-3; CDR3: CASSPRDSLRTDTQYF; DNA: TGCGCCAGCAGCCCGCGGGACAGCTTACGCACAGATACGCAGTATTTT
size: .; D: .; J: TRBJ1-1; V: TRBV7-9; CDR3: CASSLTGSNTEAFF; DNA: TGTGCCAGCAGCTTGACAGGATCGAACACTGAAGCTTTCTTT
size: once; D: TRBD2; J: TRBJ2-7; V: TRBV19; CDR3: CASSIGGLAGSIQYF; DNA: TGTGCCAGTAGTATAGGCGGGCTAGCGGGAAGTATCCAGTACTTC
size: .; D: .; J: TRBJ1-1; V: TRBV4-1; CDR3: CASSQDIGGYTEAFF; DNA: TGCGCCAGCAGCCAAGATATTGGGGGCTACACTGAAGCTTTCTTT
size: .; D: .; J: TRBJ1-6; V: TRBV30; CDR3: CAWNTGGNSPLHF; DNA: TGTGCCTGGAATACAGGTGGCAATTCACCCCTCCACTTT
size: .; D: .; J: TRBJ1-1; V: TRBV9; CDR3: CASSQDRGSMNTEAFF; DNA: TGTGCCAGCTCCCAGGACCGCGGGAGCATGAACACTGAAGCTTTCTTT
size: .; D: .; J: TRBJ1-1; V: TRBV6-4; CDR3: CASRKELNTEAFF; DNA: TGTGCCAGCCGTAAGGAGTTGAACACTGAAGCTTTCTTT
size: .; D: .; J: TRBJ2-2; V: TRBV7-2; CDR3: CASSPYGAGTMKDTGELFF; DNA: TGTGCCAGCAGCCCCTACGGGGCAGGGACAATGAAGGACACCGGGGAGCTGTTTTTT
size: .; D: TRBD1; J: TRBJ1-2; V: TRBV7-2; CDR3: CASSLEDRGPLTF; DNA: TGTGCCAGCAGCTTGGAGGACAGGGGGCCCCTCACCTTC